The 24 T cell receptor beta chains below come from one sample, sequenced in a study of blood T cell repertoires in COVID-19. The method was immunoSEQ multiplex PCR; TCRdb's version includes in-frame clones alone and lacks a portion of them. The sample contains some 65,000 clones, 85% to 95% of which appear only once. The sequenced sample was peripheral blood. The receptors derive from a man aged 70 or older with active COVID-19.

The chain has TRBV6-2 or TRBV6-3 and TRBJ2-7; D not resolved. Deletions cut 0 bases from V and 0 bases from J, with 6 bases between. The V gene's germline CDR1 is MNHEY and CDR2 SVGEGT. This CDR3 is built from 14 residues. This CDR3 reads CASSYSASSYEQYF. The CDR3 DNA follows: TGTGCCAGCAGTTACTCTGCCAGCTCCTACGAGCAGTACTTC.

The rearrangement uses TRBV6-2 or TRBV6-3 and TRBJ1-5, with TRBD1 as a possible D gene (5 bases). CDR1 is MNHEY, CDR2 SVGEGT, per germline. The CDR3 has 19 residues. The V gene lost 0 bases and the J gene lost 0 bases, with 18 bases spanning the gap. The CDR3 coding sequence is TGTGCCAGCAGTTACTCGGGCAGGGAAGTGGGATATAGCAATCAGCCCCAGCATTTT. Amino acids: CASSYSGREVGYSNQPQHF.

This clone was found once. The chain combines TRBV18 with TRBJ1-2, with 10 bases matching TRBD1. The CDR3 totals 16 residues. Per the germline V gene, CDR1 is KGHSH and CDR2 is LQKENI. Unmatched junction bases numbered 10, after V lost 5 bases and J lost 4 bases. The CDR3 here is CASSSMGQGISYGYTF. CDR3 coding DNA: TGTGCCAGCTCATCGATGGGACAGGGGATTTCCTATGGCTACACCTTC.

The CDR3: CASPGAGAYSPLHF. CDR3 coding DNA: TGTGCCAGCCCTGGGGCAGGGGCCTATTCACCCCTCCACTTT. The rearrangement links TRBV5-8 to TRBJ1-6; D is perhaps TRBD1 (6 bases). This CDR3 has 14 residues. V lost 7 bases, J lost 8 bases, and 16 bases lay in between. CDR1 is SGHTS, CDR2 YDEGEE, per germline.

V usage is TRBV7-2 and J usage is TRBJ2-7; D is uncertain. Trimming left V 4 bases short and J 6 bases short, with 7 bases between. This CDR3 comprises 11 residues. Germline V gene sequence: CDR1 SGHTA, CDR2 FQGNSA. The CDR3, as DNA: TGTGCCAGCAGCTCAGCCCGCGAGCAGTACTTC. It codes for CASSSAREQYF.

CDR3 sequence (DNA): TGTGCCAGCTCACCTGACAAGAACTATGGCTACACCTTC. This translates into CASSPDKNYGYTF. The V and J genes are TRBV18 and TRBJ1-2; no clear D. Looked up from germline, CDR1 is KGHSH and CDR2 is LQKENI. V was shortened by 3 bases and J by 2 bases, with 7 bases between the two germline ends. There are 13 residues in the CDR3.

The chain uses TRBV19 and TRBJ1-6, with 7 bases that match TRBD1. The V and J ends lost 6 bases and 7 bases, in that order; junction bases with no gene match: 6. The CDR3 is 14 amino acids. The germline V gene encodes CDR1 LNHDA and CDR2 SQIVND (reference sequence). CDR3 sequence reads: CASSLGQNNSPLHF. In DNA form, the CDR3 reads TGTGCCAGTAGCCTGGGACAGAACAATTCACCCCTCCACTTT.

This clone was seen only once. V and J are TRBV7-2 and TRBJ2-3; 9 bases align to TRBD2. After removal of 1 base from V and 6 bases from J, the junction contained 2 bases not matched to a gene. Per the germline V gene, CDR1 is SGHTA and CDR2 is FQGNSA. CDR3 length: 14 residues. DNA for the CDR3: TGTGCCAGCAGCTTAGGCGGGGGGGGCGATACGCAGTATTTT. The encoded protein is CASSLGGGGDTQYF.

The chain couples TRBV4-1 to TRBJ2-2; 8 nucleotides line up with TRBD1. The germline V gene has CDR1 MGHRA and CDR2 YSYEKL. This CDR3 has 17 amino acids. V lost 4 bases to trimming and J lost 0 bases; unmatched junction nucleotides: 7. The CDR3 loop is CASSRDRTGTNTGELFF. CDR3 nucleotide sequence: TGCGCCAGCAGCCGAGATAGGACAGGGACGAACACCGGGGAGCTGTTTTTT.

The chain has TRBV15 and TRBJ2-1, with 14 positions matching TRBD2. J was trimmed by 0 bases and V by 0 bases; bases with no gene match: 4. Germline lookup yields CDR1 LNHNV and CDR2 YYDKDF (reference sequence). The CDR3 extends over 19 amino acids. CDR3 coding DNA: TGTGCCACCAGCAGAGATGGACTAGCGGGGGGAAGCTCCTACAATGAGCAGTTCTTC. This codes for CATSRDGLAGGSSYNEQFF.

The J gene is TRBJ2-2, the V gene TRBV7-9; TRBD2 might be the D (5 bases). Germline values: CDR1 SEHNR, CDR2 FQNEAQ (reference sequence). The CDR3 sequence is 15 residues long. V shed 1 base and J shed 5 bases, with 11 bases lying between them. As DNA, the CDR3 is TGTGCCAGCAGCTTAGGCCTAGCTAATACCGGGGAGCTGTTTTTT. Translated, it gives CASSLGLANTGELFF.

The CDR3 region is CASKAADGGETQYF. Written as DNA, the CDR3 is TGTGCCTCAAAGGCGGCAGACGGAGGAGAGACCCAGTACTTC. J is TRBJ2-5 and V is TRBV10-3, with D possibly being TRBD2 (5 bases). The CDR3 length is 14 residues. The germline V gene encodes CDR1 ENHRY and CDR2 SYGVKD. The V end lost 11 bases, the J end lost 4 bases, and 20 bases lay between the germline ends.

This rearrangement joins TRBV5-1 to TRBJ2-7, with TRBD2 matching over 12 bases. The trim removed 3 bases at V and 2 bases at J, leaving 3 bases unmatched. CDR1 is SGHRS and CDR2 is YFSETQ in the germline V gene. This CDR3 is built from 15 residues. CDR3 region: CASSWSSGGAYEQYF. The CDR3, as DNA: TGCGCCAGCAGCTGGTCTAGCGGGGGGGCCTACGAGCAGTACTTC. The full variable domain, with the rest looked up from reference TRBV5-1 and TRBJ2-7, is KAGVTQTPRYLIKTRGQQVTLSCSPISGHRSVSWYQQTPGQGLQFLFEYFSETQRNKGNFPGRFSGRQFSNSRSEMNVSTLELGDSALYLCASSWSSGGAYEQYFGPGTRLTVT.

The chain joins TRBV15 to TRBJ2-3; 7 bases are a match to TRBD2. V gave up 2 bases and J gave up 7 bases; unmatched junction bases: 3. Germline V gene data show CDR1 as LNHNV and CDR2 as YYDKDF (reference sequence). The CDR3 contains 13 residues. The CDR3 region has the DNA TGTGCCACCAGCAGAATAGCGGGCAATACGCAGTATTTT. Encoded protein: CATSRIAGNTQYF.

The CDR3 reads CASSIPSTGKETQYF. CDR3 coding DNA: TGTGCCAGTAGTATCCCGTCGACAGGGAAAGAGACCCAGTACTTC. J is TRBJ2-5 and V is TRBV19, with TRBD1 identical over 7 bases. Germline V gene lookup returns CDR1 LNHDA and CDR2 SQIVND (reference sequence). This CDR3 spans 15 amino acids. Unmatched junction bases numbered 7, after V lost 3 bases and J lost 3 bases. The variable domain in full, with the rest retrieved from reference TRBV19 and TRBJ2-5, is DGGITQSPKYLFRKEGQNVTLSCEQNLNHDAMYWYRQDPGQGLRLIYYSQIVNDFQKGDIAEGYSVSREKKESFPLTVTSAQKNPTAFYLCASSIPSTGKETQYFGPGTRLLVL.

This chain joins TRBV10-2 and TRBJ2-5; 9 positions match TRBD2. The CDR3 has 16 amino acids. The germline V gene encodes CDR1 WSHSY and CDR2 SAAADI. After removal of 3 bases from V and 1 base from J, the junction contained 6 bases not matched to a gene. As DNA, the CDR3 is TGCGCCAGCAGTGAAGGTAGCGGGGGCAGCCAAGAGACCCAGTACTTC. Its protein is CASSEGSGGSQETQYF.

The chain joins TRBV7-2 to TRBJ2-1, with D unclear. The ends were cut back, 3 bases at V and 0 bases at J, with 9 bases in the middle. The CDR3 extends over 15 amino acids. CDR1 and CDR2 from the germline V gene are SGHTA and FQGNSA. The CDR3, as DNA: TGTGCCAGCAGCTTTTATAGAAGCTCCTACAATGAGCAGTTCTTC. Its translation: CASSFYRSSYNEQFF. The variable domain in full, completed from reference TRBV7-2 and TRBJ2-1, reads GAGVSQSPSNKVTEKGKDVELRCDPISGHTALYWYRQSLGQGLEFLIYFQGNSAPDKSGLPSDRFSAERTGGSVSTLTIQRTQQEDSAVYLCASSFYRSSYNEQFFGPGTRLTVL.

This chain connects TRBV5-8 to TRBJ2-2; D ambiguous. Trimming left V 8 bases short and J 7 bases short, with 15 bases between. Germline lookup yields CDR1 SGHTS and CDR2 YDEGEE. The CDR3 is 13 residues long. In nucleotides, the CDR3 is TGTGCCAGTACGCGTGAGCCCGGCGGGGAGCTGTTTTTT. Translated: CASTREPGGELFF.

This chain connects TRBV11-3 to TRBJ2-2; D perhaps matches TRBD1 (5 bases). The CDR3 totals 13 residues. From germline, CDR1 is SGHNT and CDR2 YENEEA. Trimming removed 1 base from V and 11 bases from J, with 11 bases in between. For the CDR3, the DNA is TGTGCCAGCAGCTTAGGACCAGGGCTAGAGCTGTTTTTT. It specifies CASSLGPGLELFF.

This chain uses TRBV19 with TRBJ2-3; no clear D gene. The CDR3 covers 13 residues. V lost 1 base, J lost 0 bases, and 2 bases lay in between. CDR1 and CDR2 from the germline V gene are LNHDA and SQIVND (reference sequence). CDR3 region: CASSIASTDTQYF. The CDR3 DNA is TGTGCCAGTAGTATAGCTAGCACAGATACGCAGTATTTT.

The V gene is TRBV11-3, the J gene TRBJ2-3; 10 positions agree with TRBD2. This CDR3 contains 16 residues. Germline trimming cut 1 base from V and 2 bases from J; bases unmatched to any gene: 3. Germline V CDR1 and CDR2: SGHNT, YENEEA. The CDR3 DNA follows: TGTGCCAGCAGCTTAGGTCTAGCGGGGGACACAGATACGCAGTATTTT. Translated, it gives CASSLGLAGDTDTQYF.

The gene calls are TRBV5-1 and TRBJ1-1; 8 nucleotides line up with TRBD1. There are 13 residues in the CDR3. The ends lost 2 bases at V and 7 bases at J; junction bases unmatched: 4. CDR1 is SGHRS, CDR2 YFSETQ, per germline. The CDR3 spells CASSFGQGLEAFF. CDR3 nucleotide sequence: TGCGCCAGCAGCTTTGGACAGGGTCTTGAAGCTTTCTTT.

The V call is TRBV6-5, the J call TRBJ2-3, with 7 bases matching TRBD1. Germline V gene data show CDR1 as MNHEY and CDR2 as SVGAGI. The CDR3 has 14 amino acids. V shed 7 bases, J shed 1 base, and the junction held 5 bases outside the gene matches. CDR3 DNA: TGTGCCAGCAACAGGGGCGCGGGCACAGATACGCAGTATTTT. It translates to CASNRGAGTDTQYF.

The chain links TRBV6-2 or TRBV6-3 to TRBJ2-2, with a weak D call TRBD1 (5 bases). The CDR3 is 16 amino acids. Looked up from germline, CDR1 is MNHEY and CDR2 is SVGEGT. V shed 4 bases and J shed 4 bases, with 16 bases lying between them. DNA of the CDR3: TGTGCCAGCAGTTCCAACTTTGGGGCCTCCACCGGGGAGCTGTTTTTT. Translation: CASSSNFGASTGELFF.